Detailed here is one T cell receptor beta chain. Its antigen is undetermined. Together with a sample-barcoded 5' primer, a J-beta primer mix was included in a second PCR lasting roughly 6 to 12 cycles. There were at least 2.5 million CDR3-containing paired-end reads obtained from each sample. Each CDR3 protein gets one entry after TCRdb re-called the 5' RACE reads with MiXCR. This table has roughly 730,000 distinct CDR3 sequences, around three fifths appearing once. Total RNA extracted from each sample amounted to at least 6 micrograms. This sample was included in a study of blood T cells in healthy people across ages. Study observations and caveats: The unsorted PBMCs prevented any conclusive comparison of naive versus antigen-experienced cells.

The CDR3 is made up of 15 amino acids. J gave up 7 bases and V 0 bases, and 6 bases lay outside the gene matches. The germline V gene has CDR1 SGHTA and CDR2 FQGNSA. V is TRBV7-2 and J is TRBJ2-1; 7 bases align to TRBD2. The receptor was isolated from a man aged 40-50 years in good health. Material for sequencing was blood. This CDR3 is CASSLAGSGGNEQFF. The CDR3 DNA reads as TGTGCCAGCAGCTTAGCTGGGTCCGGGGGGAATGAGCAGTTCTTC.